This paragraph reports one T cell receptor (beta chain). The source of the sample is a study of blood T cell repertoires in COVID-19. As for the study in general: COVID-19 samples collected from the United States, Italy and Spain covered acute and convalescent phases. PBMCs, B-cell-depleted T cells, or T cells provided the cDNA or gDNA that made up the material.

V trimming: 3 bases; J trimming: 2 bases; junction bases outside the gene matches: 10. The CDR3 has 16 residues. CDR1 SGDLS and CDR2 YYNGEE come from the germline V gene. Donors of Cohort 3 who recovered were those that had two negative PCRs, clearance, or symptom resolution. TCRdb keeps only in-frame clones here, not all; method: immunoSEQ multiplex PCR. The repertoire holds 250,000 to 300,000 clones, with roughly 89% as singletons. Sequenced: PBMCs or T cells enriched from blood (not recorded which). This TCR was sampled from a woman aged 55-69 years who had recovered from COVID-19. The chain couples TRBV9 to TRBJ2-5; 7 nucleotides agree with TRBD1. CDR3 residues: CASSAGPWTGQETQYF. The CDR3 coding sequence is TGTGCCAGCAGCGCGGGACCTTGGACAGGTCAAGAGACCCAGTACTTC.